This T cell receptor beta chain was captured by sequencing in a study of T cell clonality in common variable immunodeficiency. The study's findings and limits: CVID subjects showed higher TCRbeta clonality than healthy controls. Patient heterogeneity in the CVID cohort limited correlations between repertoire features and clinical complications.

V was pared by 10 bases and J by 2 bases, with 5 bases of the junction left unmatched. The CDR3 consists of 12 residues. The germline V gene has CDR1 MNHEY and CDR2 SVGEGT. This clone was counted at least ten times. The antigen remains unidentified. The CDR3 end is not reached by the read, which stops 3 residues before it; the germline J gene fills it in. Generated by immunoSEQ multiplex PCR, the TCRdb table keeps only in-frame clones and is missing some. The sample shows about 35,000 clones, none of them appearing just once. Both groups were predominantly of Caucasian heritage. The sequenced sample consisted of peripheral blood mononuclear cells. This receptor was obtained from a person aged 18 to 75 in good health. The chain is built from TRBV6-2 or TRBV6-3 and TRBJ2-7, with 7 bases identical to TRBD1. The covered CDR3 bases are TGTGCCACCCGGGACAGCGCCTACGAG. Protein: CATRDSAYE. The full-length CDR3 reads as CATRDSAYEQYF.